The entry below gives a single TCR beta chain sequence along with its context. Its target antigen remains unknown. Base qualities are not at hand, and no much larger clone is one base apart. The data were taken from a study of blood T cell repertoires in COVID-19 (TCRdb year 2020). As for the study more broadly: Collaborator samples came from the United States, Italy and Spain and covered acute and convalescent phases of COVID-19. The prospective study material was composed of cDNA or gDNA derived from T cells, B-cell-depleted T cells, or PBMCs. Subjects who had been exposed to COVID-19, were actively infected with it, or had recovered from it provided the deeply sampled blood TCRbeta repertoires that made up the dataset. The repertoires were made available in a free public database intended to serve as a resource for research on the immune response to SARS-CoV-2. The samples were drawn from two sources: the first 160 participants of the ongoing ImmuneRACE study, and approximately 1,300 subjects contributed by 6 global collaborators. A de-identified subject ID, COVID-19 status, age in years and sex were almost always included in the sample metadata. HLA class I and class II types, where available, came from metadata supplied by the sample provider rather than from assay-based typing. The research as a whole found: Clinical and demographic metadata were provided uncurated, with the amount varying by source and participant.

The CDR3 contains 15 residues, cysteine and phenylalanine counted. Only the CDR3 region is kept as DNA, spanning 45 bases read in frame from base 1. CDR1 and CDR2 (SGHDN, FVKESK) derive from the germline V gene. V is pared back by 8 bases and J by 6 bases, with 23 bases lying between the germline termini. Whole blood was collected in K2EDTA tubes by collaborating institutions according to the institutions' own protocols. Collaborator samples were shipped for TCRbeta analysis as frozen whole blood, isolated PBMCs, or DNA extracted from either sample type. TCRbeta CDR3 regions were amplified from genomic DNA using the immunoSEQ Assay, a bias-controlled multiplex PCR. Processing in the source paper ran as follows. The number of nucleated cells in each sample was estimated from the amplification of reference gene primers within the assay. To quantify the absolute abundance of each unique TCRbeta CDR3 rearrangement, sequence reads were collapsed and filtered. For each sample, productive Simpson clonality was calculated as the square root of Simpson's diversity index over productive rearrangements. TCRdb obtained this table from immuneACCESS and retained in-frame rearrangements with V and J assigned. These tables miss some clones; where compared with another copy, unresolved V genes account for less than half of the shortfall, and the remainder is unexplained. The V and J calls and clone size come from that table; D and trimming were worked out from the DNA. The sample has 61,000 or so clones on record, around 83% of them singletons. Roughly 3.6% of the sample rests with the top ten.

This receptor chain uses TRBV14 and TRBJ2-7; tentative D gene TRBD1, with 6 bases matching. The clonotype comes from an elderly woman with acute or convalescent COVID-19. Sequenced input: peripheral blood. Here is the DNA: TGTGCCAGCGGGCAAACGGACAGCTTCCTAGGCGAGCAGTACTTC. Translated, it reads CASGQTDSFLGEQYF. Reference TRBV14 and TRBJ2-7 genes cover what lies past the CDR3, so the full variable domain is EAGVTQFPSHSVIEKGQTVTLRCDPISGHDNLYWYRRVMGKEIKFLLHFVKESKQDESGMPNNRFLAERTGGTYSTLKVQPAELEDSGVYFCASGQTDSFLGEQYFGPGTRLTVT.